This record looks at one TCR beta chain sequence and its context. Germline CDR1 and CDR2: MNHEY and SVGAGI. The germline V and J ends were trimmed by 8 bases and 8 bases, with 15 bases remaining between them. The CDR3 spans 12 residues. The data originate from a study of blood T cell repertoires in COVID-19. TCRdb keeps only in-frame clones here, not all; method: immunoSEQ multiplex PCR. The sample lists 110,000 or so clones; 85% to 90% were seen once. The receptor was derived from a woman aged 45-59 years with acute or convalescent COVID-19. The sequencing sample was made of peripheral blood. J is TRBJ1-1 and V is TRBV6-5; the D is unclear. CDR3 in DNA: TGTGCCAGCTCAGACATTCCGGCGGAAGCTTTCTTT. Protein product: CASSDIPAEAFF.